Here is one T cell receptor (beta chain) with its context. The antigen remains unidentified. The data derive from a study of radiation and T cells in renal cell carcinoma. Study findings and constraints: Top tumor clonotypes rose in blood 2 weeks post-radiation, then contracted.

The method was immunoSEQ multiplex PCR; TCRdb's version includes in-frame clones alone and lacks a portion of them. The table lists about 77,000 clones, approximately 87% of them singletons. Specified time point: blood 4 weeks post-SBRT, at nephrectomy. The treatment here: 15 Gy SBRT to primary tumor, nephrectomy 4 weeks later. Nephrectomy followed 15 Gy stereotactic body radiation by 4 weeks. Clear cell pathology was present in this patient's renal cell carcinoma. This CDR3 comprises 14 residues. The ends were cut back, 2 bases at V and 7 bases at J, with 11 bases in the middle. Germline CDR1 is MNHNY and CDR2 is SVGAGI (reference sequence).

The source was blood, collected from a patient whose treatment included radiotherapy and nephrectomy. This clonotype originated in a woman between 55 and 75 years old with renal cell carcinoma. The chain couples TRBV6-6 to TRBJ2-2, with no clear D. The CDR3 protein is CASSYEVLGGELFF. In DNA, the CDR3 is TGTGCCAGCAGTTACGAGGTTTTAGGCGGGGAGCTGTTTTTT.